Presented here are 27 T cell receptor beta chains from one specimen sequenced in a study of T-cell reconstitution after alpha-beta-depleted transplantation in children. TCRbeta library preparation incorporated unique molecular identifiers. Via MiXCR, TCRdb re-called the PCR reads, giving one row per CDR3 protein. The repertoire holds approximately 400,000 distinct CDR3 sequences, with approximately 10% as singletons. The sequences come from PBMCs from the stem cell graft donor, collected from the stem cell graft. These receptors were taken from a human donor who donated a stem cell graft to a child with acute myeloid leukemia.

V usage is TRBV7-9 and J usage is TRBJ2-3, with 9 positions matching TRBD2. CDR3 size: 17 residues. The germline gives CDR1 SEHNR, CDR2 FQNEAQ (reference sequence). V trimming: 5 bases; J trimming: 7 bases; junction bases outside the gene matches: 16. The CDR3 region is CASSPREASGNRHTQYF. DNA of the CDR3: TGTGCCAGCAGCCCACGAGAGGCTAGCGGGAATAGGCATACGCAGTATTTT.

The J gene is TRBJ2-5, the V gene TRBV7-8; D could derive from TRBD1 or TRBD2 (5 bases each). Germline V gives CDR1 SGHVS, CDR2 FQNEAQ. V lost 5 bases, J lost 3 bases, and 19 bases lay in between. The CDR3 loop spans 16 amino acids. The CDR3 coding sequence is TGTGCCAGCAGCCGCCGGACCGGGACCCAAAAAGAGACCCAGTACTTC. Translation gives CASSRRTGTQKETQYF. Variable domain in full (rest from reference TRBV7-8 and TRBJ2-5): GAGVSQSPRYKVAKRGQDVALRCDPISGHVSLFWYQQALGQGPEFLTYFQNEAQLDKSGLPSDRFFAERPEGSVSTLKIQRTQQEDSAVYLCASSRRTGTQKETQYFGPGTRLLVL.

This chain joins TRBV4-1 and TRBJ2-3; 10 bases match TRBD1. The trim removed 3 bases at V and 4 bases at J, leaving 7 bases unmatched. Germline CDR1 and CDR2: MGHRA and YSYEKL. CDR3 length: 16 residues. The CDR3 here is CASSQAGTGVADTQYF. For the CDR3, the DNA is TGCGCCAGCAGCCAGGCCGGGACAGGGGTGGCAGATACGCAGTATTTT.

The CDR3 sequence: CASSSRQGITDTQYF. CDR3 DNA sequence: TGTGCCAGCAGCTCCCGACAGGGCATCACAGATACGCAGTATTTT. The J gene is TRBJ2-3, the V gene TRBV7-9, with TRBD1 identical over 7 bases. Germline CDR1 and CDR2: SEHNR and FQNEAQ (reference sequence). J lost 2 bases, V lost 4 bases, and 6 bases had no gene match. The CDR3 totals 15 residues.

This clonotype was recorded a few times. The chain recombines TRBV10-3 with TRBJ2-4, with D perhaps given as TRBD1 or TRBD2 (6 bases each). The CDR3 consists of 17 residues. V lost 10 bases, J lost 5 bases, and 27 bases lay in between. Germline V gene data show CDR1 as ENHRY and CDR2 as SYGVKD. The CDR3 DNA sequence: TGTGCCACCACGGGGGCTTTTTCGGCTTCGGGTCAAAACATTCAGTACTTC. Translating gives CATTGAFSASGQNIQYF.

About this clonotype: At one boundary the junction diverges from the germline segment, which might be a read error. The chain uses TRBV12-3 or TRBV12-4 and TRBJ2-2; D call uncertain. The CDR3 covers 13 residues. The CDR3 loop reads CASSLGLTEELFF. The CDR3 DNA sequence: TGTGCCAGCAGTTTAGGGTTAACCGAGGAGCTGTTTTTT.

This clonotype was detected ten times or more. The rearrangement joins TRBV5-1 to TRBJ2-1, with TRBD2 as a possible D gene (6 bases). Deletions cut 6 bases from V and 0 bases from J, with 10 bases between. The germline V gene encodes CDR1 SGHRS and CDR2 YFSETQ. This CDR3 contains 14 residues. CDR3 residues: CASTPGDSYNEQFF. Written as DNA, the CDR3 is TGCGCCAGCACCCCGGGAGACTCCTACAATGAGCAGTTCTTC.

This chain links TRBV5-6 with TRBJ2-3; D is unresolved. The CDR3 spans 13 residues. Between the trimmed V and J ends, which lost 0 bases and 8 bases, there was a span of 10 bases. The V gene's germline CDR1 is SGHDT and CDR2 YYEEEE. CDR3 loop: CASSLGSRSTQYF. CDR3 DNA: TGTGCCAGCAGCTTGGGGAGTCGAAGTACGCAGTATTTT. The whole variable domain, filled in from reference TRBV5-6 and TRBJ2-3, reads DAGVTQSPTHLIKTRGQQVTLRCSPKSGHDTVSWYQQALGQGPQFIFQYYEEEERQRGNFPDRFSGHQFPNYSSELNVNALLLGDSALYLCASSLGSRSTQYFGPGTRLTVL.

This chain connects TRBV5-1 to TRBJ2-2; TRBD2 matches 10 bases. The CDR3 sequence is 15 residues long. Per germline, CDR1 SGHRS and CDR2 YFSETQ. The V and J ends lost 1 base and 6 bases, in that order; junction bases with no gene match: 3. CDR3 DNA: TGCGCCAGCAGCTTGATAGCGGGAGGAGCCGGGGAGCTGTTTTTT. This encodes CASSLIAGGAGELFF.

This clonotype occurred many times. This CDR3 is CSAEDLGGYTF. The CDR3 DNA reads TGCAGTGCTGAGGACCTGGGTGGCTACACCTTC. V is TRBV20-1 and J is TRBJ1-2, with D hard to call. Looked up from germline, CDR1 is DFQATT and CDR2 is SNEGSKA (reference sequence). V lost 5 bases to trimming and J lost 7 bases, with 11 bases between them. The CDR3 has 11 amino acids.

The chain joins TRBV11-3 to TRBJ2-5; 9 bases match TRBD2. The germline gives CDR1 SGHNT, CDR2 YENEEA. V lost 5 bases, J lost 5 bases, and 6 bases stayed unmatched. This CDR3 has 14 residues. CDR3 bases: TGTGCCAGCAGCCAGACGACTAGCGGCGAGACCCAGTACTTC. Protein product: CASSQTTSGETQYF.

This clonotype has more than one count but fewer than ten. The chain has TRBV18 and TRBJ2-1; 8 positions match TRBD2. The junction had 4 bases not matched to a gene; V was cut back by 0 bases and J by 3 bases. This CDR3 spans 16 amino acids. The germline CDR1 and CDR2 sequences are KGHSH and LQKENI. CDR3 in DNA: TGTGCCAGCTCACCACCGGGACTAGACTACTACAATGAGCAGTTCTTC. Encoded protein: CASSPPGLDYYNEQFF.

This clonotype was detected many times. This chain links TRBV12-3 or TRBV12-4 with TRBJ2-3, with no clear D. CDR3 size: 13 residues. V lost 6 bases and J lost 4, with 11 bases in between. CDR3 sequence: CASSRYRPDTQYF. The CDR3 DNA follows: TGTGCCAGCAGCCGATATCGACCAGATACGCAGTATTTT.

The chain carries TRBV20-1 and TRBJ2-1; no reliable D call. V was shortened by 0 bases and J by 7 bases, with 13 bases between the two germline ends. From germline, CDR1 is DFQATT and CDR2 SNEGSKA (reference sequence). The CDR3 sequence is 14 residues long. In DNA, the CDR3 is TGCAGTGCTAGAGATTTTAGGAGTTTAAATGAGCAGTTCTTC. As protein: CSARDFRSLNEQFF.

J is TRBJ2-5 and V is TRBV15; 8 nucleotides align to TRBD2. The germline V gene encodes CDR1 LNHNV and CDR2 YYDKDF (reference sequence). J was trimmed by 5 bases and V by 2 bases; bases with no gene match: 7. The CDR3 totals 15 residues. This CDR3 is CATSRPLAGRETQYF. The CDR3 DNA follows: TGTGCCACCAGCAGACCCTTAGCGGGGCGGGAGACCCAGTACTTC. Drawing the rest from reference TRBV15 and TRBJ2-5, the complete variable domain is DAMVIQNPRYQVTQFGKPVTLSCSQTLNHNVMYWYQQKSSQAPKLLFHYYDKDFNNEADTPDNFQSRRPNTSFCFLDIRSPGLGDTAMYLCATSRPLAGRETQYFGPGTRLLVL.

CDR3 in DNA: TGTGCCAGCAGCTCAAGGGGTAGGACGGATACGCAGTATTTT. Translation: CASSSRGRTDTQYF. The chain carries TRBV7-9 and TRBJ2-3, with a weak D call TRBD1 (5 bases). CDR1 and CDR2 from the germline V gene are SEHNR and FQNEAQ (reference sequence). V was trimmed by 4 bases and J by 6 bases, leaving 14 bases between them. The CDR3 length is 14 residues.

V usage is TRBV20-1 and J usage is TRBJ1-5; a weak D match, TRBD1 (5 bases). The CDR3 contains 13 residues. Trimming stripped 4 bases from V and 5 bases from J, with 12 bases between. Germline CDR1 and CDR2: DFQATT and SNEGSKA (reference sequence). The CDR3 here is CSATREGDQPQHF. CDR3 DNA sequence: TGCAGTGCTACCAGGGAGGGTGATCAGCCCCAGCATTTT.

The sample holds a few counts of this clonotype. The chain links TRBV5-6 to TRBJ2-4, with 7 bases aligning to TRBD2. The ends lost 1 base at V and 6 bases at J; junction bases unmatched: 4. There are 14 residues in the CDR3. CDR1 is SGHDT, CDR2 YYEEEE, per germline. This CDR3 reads CASSLLPGGNIQYF. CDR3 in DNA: TGTGCCAGCAGCTTGTTACCGGGGGGAAACATTCAGTACTTC.

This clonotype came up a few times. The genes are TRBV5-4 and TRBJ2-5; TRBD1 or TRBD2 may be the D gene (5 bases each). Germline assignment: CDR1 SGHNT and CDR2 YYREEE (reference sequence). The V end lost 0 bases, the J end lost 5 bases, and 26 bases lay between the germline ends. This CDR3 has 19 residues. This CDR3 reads CASSLAESSRGAFRETQYF. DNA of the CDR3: TGTGCCAGCAGCTTGGCCGAGAGTTCGCGAGGGGCTTTTAGGGAGACCCAGTACTTC.

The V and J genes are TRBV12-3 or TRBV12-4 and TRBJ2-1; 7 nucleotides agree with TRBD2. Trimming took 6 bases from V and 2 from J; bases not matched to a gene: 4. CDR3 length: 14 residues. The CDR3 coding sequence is TGTGCCAGCAGGCCGAGCGGGGCCTACAATGAGCAGTTCTTC. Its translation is CASRPSGAYNEQFF.

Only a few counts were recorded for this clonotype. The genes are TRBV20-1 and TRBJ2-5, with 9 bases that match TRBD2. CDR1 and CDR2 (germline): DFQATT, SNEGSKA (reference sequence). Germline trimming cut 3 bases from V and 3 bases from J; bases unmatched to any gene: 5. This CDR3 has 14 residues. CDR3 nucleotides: TGCAGTGCTAGGATAGCGGGGGTCGAAGAGACCCAGTACTTC. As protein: CSARIAGVEETQYF.

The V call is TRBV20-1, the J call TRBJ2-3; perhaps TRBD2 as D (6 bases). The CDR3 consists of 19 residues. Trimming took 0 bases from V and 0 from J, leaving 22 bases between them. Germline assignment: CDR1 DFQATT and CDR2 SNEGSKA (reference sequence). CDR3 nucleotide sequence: TGCAGTGCTAGAGATTATATGCGGGGTCAACTTTCTAGCACAGATACGCAGTATTTT. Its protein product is CSARDYMRGQLSSTDTQYF.

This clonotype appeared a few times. The CDR3 protein is CSARDTSGGAPLGNEQFF. The CDR3 DNA is TGCAGTGCTAGAGACACTAGCGGGGGGGCCCCGCTGGGTAATGAGCAGTTCTTC. The J gene is TRBJ2-1, the V gene TRBV20-1, with 13 bases that match TRBD2. V shed 0 bases, J shed 7 bases, and the junction held 12 bases outside the gene matches. CDR3 length equals 18 residues. Germline loops: CDR1 DFQATT, CDR2 SNEGSKA (reference sequence).

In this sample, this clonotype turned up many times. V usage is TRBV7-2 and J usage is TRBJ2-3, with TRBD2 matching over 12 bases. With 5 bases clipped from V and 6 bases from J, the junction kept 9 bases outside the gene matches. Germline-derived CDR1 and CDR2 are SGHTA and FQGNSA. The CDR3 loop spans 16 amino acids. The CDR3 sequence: CASSETSGGSFDTQYF. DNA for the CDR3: TGTGCCAGCAGCGAGACTAGCGGGGGTTCTTTTGATACGCAGTATTTT.

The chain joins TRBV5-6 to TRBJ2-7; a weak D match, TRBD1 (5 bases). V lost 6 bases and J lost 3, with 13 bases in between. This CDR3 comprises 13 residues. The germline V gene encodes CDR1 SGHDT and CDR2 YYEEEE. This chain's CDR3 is CASNLWGGYEQYV. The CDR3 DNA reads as TGTGCCAGCAACCTATGGGGCGGCTACGAGCAGTACGTC.

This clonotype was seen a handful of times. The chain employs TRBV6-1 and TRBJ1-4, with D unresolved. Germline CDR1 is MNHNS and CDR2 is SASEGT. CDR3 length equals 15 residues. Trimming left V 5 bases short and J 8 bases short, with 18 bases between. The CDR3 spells CASSPLGRVREKLFF. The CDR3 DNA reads TGTGCCAGCAGTCCCCTCGGGAGGGTGAGGGAAAAACTGTTTTTT.

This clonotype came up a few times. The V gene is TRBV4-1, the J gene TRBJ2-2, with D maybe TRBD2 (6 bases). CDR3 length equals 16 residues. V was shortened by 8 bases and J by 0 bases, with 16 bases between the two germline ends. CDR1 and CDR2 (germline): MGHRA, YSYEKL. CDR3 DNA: TGCGCCAGCGGGGGACTGTCTGCGCCGAACACCGGGGAGCTGTTTTTT. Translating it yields CASGGLSAPNTGELFF.